The 27 T cell receptor beta chains in this list originate from one sample, sequenced in a study of T-cell memory formation after mild COVID-19. A single record per CDR3 protein comes from TCRdb applying MiXCR to the 5' RACE reads. The table records roughly 620,000 distinct CDR3 sequences, more than 15% of them present only once. Sequenced input: PBMCs or a T cell subset sorted from them (not recorded which). Source of these receptors: an adult woman who had mild COVID-19 (a few samples of this study predate the infection). Cell type and time point are not known.

The gene calls are TRBV4-3 and TRBJ2-3, with a tentative D call TRBD2 (5 bases). Deletions cut 0 bases from V and 0 bases from J, with 13 bases between. CDR3 length equals 17 residues. CDR1 and CDR2 from the germline V gene are LGHNA and YSLEER. The DNA for the CDR3 is TGCGCCAGCAGCCAAGAGGGGTCTCGCGGGAGCACAGATACGCAGTATTTT. Its protein is CASSQEGSRGSTDTQYF.

This clonotype was picked up many times. V and J are TRBV7-9 and TRBJ1-2; TRBD1 might be the D (6 bases). Trimming shortened V by 8 bases and J by 5 bases, and 12 bases separated the two germline ends. Germline V lookup: CDR1 SEHNR, CDR2 FQNEAQ (reference sequence). This CDR3 contains 12 residues. CDR3 loop: CASSKGGYGYTF. The CDR3 region has the DNA TGTGCCAGCTCCAAAGGGGGGTATGGCTACACCTTC.

This chain uses TRBV4-2 with TRBJ2-5; D tentatively reads TRBD1 or TRBD2 (7 bases each). The CDR3 has 15 amino acids. Germline lookup yields CDR1 LGHNA and CDR2 YNFKEQ. The V and J ends lost 5 bases and 5 bases respectively, with 18 bases between them. CDR3 in DNA: TGTGCCAGCAGCGGCCAGGGGGGGCCGTATGAGACCCAGTACTTC. Translation: CASSGQGGPYETQYF.

This rearrangement joins TRBV7-9 to TRBJ2-2; no firm D call. Per the germline V gene, CDR1 is SEHNR and CDR2 is FQNEAQ (reference sequence). The length of the CDR3 is 12 residues. Trimming shortened V by 3 bases and J by 7 bases, and 6 bases separated the two germline ends. CDR3 sequence: CASSFTGGELFF. CDR3 coding DNA: TGTGCCAGCAGCTTTACCGGCGGGGAGCTGTTTTTT.

The rearrangement uses TRBV29-1 and TRBJ2-1; TRBD2 is a possible D gene (5 bases). Germline values: CDR1 SQVTM, CDR2 ANQGSEA. The CDR3 sequence is 13 residues long. V was clipped by 6 bases and J by 0 bases, with 9 bases between them. CDR3 sequence: CSVIRGSYNEQFF. CDR3 nucleotides: TGCAGCGTGATACGGGGCTCCTACAATGAGCAGTTCTTC.

J is TRBJ2-7 and V is TRBV10-3; D gene unclear. From germline, CDR1 is ENHRY and CDR2 SYGVKD. The CDR3 loop spans 12 amino acids. Trimming shortened V by 6 bases and J by 4 bases, and 10 bases separated the two germline ends. The CDR3 sequence: CAIRPDGYEQYF. In nucleotides, the CDR3 is TGTGCCATCAGACCTGACGGTTACGAGCAGTACTTC.

The rearrangement links TRBV5-1 to TRBJ2-2; 10 bases fit TRBD2. This CDR3 spans 16 amino acids. The germline CDR1 and CDR2 sequences are SGHRS and YFSETQ. V dropped 0 bases and J dropped 4; count of bases not matched to a gene: 3. CDR3 sequence: CASSLVLAGGTGELFF. CDR3 coding DNA: TGCGCCAGCAGCTTGGTGTTAGCGGGAGGCACCGGGGAGCTGTTTTTT.

This clonotype came up a few times. This chain uses TRBV5-1 with TRBJ2-1, with 7 positions matching TRBD2. The trim removed 0 bases at V and 3 bases at J, leaving 6 bases unmatched. The CDR3 sequence is 16 residues long. Germline V lookup: CDR1 SGHRS, CDR2 YFSETQ. CDR3: CASSLDEGGDYNEQFF. CDR3 DNA: TGCGCCAGCAGCTTGGACGAGGGAGGGGACTACAATGAGCAGTTCTTC. Full variable domain (missing parts from reference TRBV5-1 and TRBJ2-1): KAGVTQTPRYLIKTRGQQVTLSCSPISGHRSVSWYQQTPGQGLQFLFEYFSETQRNKGNFPGRFSGRQFSNSRSEMNVSTLELGDSALYLCASSLDEGGDYNEQFFGPGTRLTVL.

The CDR3 loop reads CSARGQGGEQFF. In DNA, the CDR3 is TGCAGTGCTAGGGGCCAAGGGGGTGAGCAGTTCTTC. The rearrangement joins TRBV20-1 to TRBJ2-1, with D tentatively TRBD1 (6 bases). Germline loops: CDR1 DFQATT, CDR2 SNEGSKA (reference sequence). This CDR3 region has 12 residues. The V end lost 3 bases, the J end lost 9 bases, and 12 bases lay between the germline ends.

V is TRBV27 and J is TRBJ2-1, with 11 nucleotides matching TRBD2. The CDR3 runs to 15 residues. Per germline, CDR1 MNHEY and CDR2 SMNVEV (reference sequence). V lost 4 bases to trimming and J lost 5 bases; unmatched junction nucleotides: 4. CDR3 bases: TGTGCCAGCAGTTCCATAGCGGGAGGGCACAATGAGCAGTTCTTC. Its protein is CASSSIAGGHNEQFF.

This clonotype has more than one count but fewer than ten. The chain is built from TRBV4-2 and TRBJ1-1; D remains ambiguous. The CDR3 extends over 15 amino acids. Trimming pared 1 base from V and 0 bases from J, leaving 9 bases between. Germline V gene data show CDR1 as LGHNA and CDR2 as YNFKEQ. The CDR3 nucleotides read TGTGCCAGCAGCCAAGTCACGGGATTGAACACTGAAGCTTTCTTT. Protein sequence: CASSQVTGLNTEAFF.

This clonotype appeared a few times. This chain links TRBV6-5 with TRBJ1-2, with 8 bases matching TRBD1. CDR1 and CDR2 (germline): MNHEY, SVGAGI. Germline trimming cut 6 bases from V and 7 bases from J; bases unmatched to any gene: 13. The CDR3 length is 15 residues. CDR3 amino acids: CASSRRTGSNFGYTF. The CDR3 DNA sequence: TGTGCCAGCAGCCGGCGGACAGGGAGTAATTTTGGCTACACCTTC.

The CDR3 loop is CASSQGTALMNTEAFF. CDR3 coding DNA: TGTGCCAGCAGCCAGGGGACAGCACTCATGAACACTGAAGCTTTCTTT. The chain is built from TRBV4-2 and TRBJ1-1, with 7 bases fitting TRBD1. The CDR3 is made up of 16 amino acids. Germline CDR1 and CDR2: LGHNA and YNFKEQ. The J segment lost 0 bases and the V segment lost 3 bases, leaving 7 bases of the junction unmatched.

The chain joins TRBV6-4 to TRBJ2-3; TRBD2 matches 11 bases. Germline V gene sequence: CDR1 MRHNA, CDR2 SNTAGT. The CDR3 runs to 16 residues. V lost 0 bases, J lost 5 bases, and 4 bases stayed unmatched. CDR3 bases: TGTGCCAGCAGTGACTCTAGCGGGGGGGCCAAAGATACGCAGTATTTT. Translating it yields CASSDSSGGAKDTQYF.

This clonotype was detected only a few times. The J gene is TRBJ2-3, the V gene TRBV7-6; 7 positions match TRBD2. Germline V gives CDR1 SGHVS, CDR2 FNYEAQ. Germline trimming cut 6 bases from V and 1 base from J; bases unmatched to any gene: 7. The CDR3 runs to 15 residues. In nucleotides, the CDR3 is TGTGCCAGCAGTCCTCACCTAGCGGGCACAGATACGCAGTATTTT. Residues: CASSPHLAGTDTQYF.

In this sample, this clonotype turned up once. The chain employs TRBV28 and TRBJ1-1, with D perhaps TRBD1 (5 bases). Germline-derived CDR1 and CDR2 are MDHEN and SYDVKM. The CDR3 sequence is 13 residues long. V was shortened by 7 bases and J by 5 bases, with 14 bases between the two germline ends. DNA for the CDR3: TGTGCCAGCACTGGGGCTGGGATGACTGAAGCTTTCTTT. Translation gives CASTGAGMTEAFF.

V is TRBV5-6 and J is TRBJ2-5; D is undetermined. CDR3 size: 13 residues. Germline CDR1 SGHDT, CDR2 YYEEEE. Trimming removed 3 bases at V and 5 bases at J, with 11 bases between. The DNA for the CDR3 is TGTGCCAGCAGCTCGCCGCCCAGGGAGACCCAGTACTTC. It is translated as CASSSPPRETQYF.

This clonotype was counted between two and nine times. The chain combines TRBV6-2 or TRBV6-3 with TRBJ1-4; weak D call: TRBD1 (6 bases). This CDR3 contains 18 residues. Germline V gene sequence: CDR1 MNHEY, CDR2 SVGEGT. V lost 6 bases to trimming and J lost 0 bases, with 20 bases between them. The CDR3 region is CASSWTESEGSTNEKLFF. The CDR3, as DNA: TGTGCCAGCAGCTGGACAGAATCGGAGGGATCAACTAATGAAAAACTGTTTTTT.

A few counts support this clonotype. The genes are TRBV5-1 and TRBJ2-1, with 8 bases fitting TRBD1. From germline, CDR1 is SGHRS and CDR2 YFSETQ. Losses at the gene ends were 0 bases for V and 6 bases for J; bases not matched to a gene: 5. The CDR3 consists of 15 residues. CDR3 residues: CASSLEQGARNEQFF. CDR3 coding DNA: TGCGCCAGCAGCTTGGAGCAGGGGGCGCGCAATGAGCAGTTCTTC. Full variable domain (remainder filled in from reference TRBV5-1 and TRBJ2-1): KAGVTQTPRYLIKTRGQQVTLSCSPISGHRSVSWYQQTPGQGLQFLFEYFSETQRNKGNFPGRFSGRQFSNSRSEMNVSTLELGDSALYLCASSLEQGARNEQFFGPGTRLTVL.

This clonotype was counted a single time. V gene TRBV20-1 combines with J gene TRBJ2-2; 12 bases are shared with TRBD2. CDR1 DFQATT and CDR2 SNEGSKA come from the germline V gene (reference sequence). The ends lost 0 bases at V and 5 bases at J; junction bases unmatched: 7. The CDR3 consists of 17 residues. The CDR3 loop is CSARESLLAGGTGELFF. The CDR3 DNA sequence: TGCAGTGCTAGAGAGTCCCTTCTAGCGGGAGGGACCGGGGAGCTGTTTTTT.

This CDR3 reads CASGQGSSYNSPLHF. The CDR3 DNA sequence: TGTGCCAGCGGACAGGGGAGCTCCTATAATTCACCCCTCCACTTT. This rearrangement joins TRBV6-6 to TRBJ1-6; 9 nucleotides agree with TRBD1. The junction had 2 bases not matched to a gene; V was cut back by 8 bases and J by 0 bases. CDR1 is MNHNY and CDR2 is SVGAGI in the germline V gene (reference sequence). The CDR3 totals 15 residues.

This clonotype was seen ten or more times. The CDR3 DNA follows: TGTGCCAGCAGTACAAGAACTAGCGGCCAAGAGACCCAGTACTTC. Translating it yields CASSTRTSGQETQYF. The rearrangement links TRBV12-3 or TRBV12-4 to TRBJ2-5; TRBD2 matches 8 bases. V shed 5 bases and J 1 base; nucleotides not matched to a gene: 6. This CDR3 has 15 amino acids.

The chain couples TRBV14 to TRBJ2-1; 9 bases align to TRBD1. Looked up from germline, CDR1 is SGHDN and CDR2 is FVKESK. The CDR3 extends over 16 amino acids. Trimming took 4 bases from V and 4 from J; bases not matched to a gene: 8. CDR3 sequence reads: CASSPYRGRPYNEQFF. The CDR3 region has the DNA TGTGCCAGCAGCCCATACAGGGGGCGCCCGTACAATGAGCAGTTCTTC. Looking up the rest from reference TRBV14 and TRBJ2-1 gives the full variable domain: EAGVTQFPSHSVIEKGQTVTLRCDPISGHDNLYWYRRVMGKEIKFLLHFVKESKQDESGMPNNRFLAERTGGTYSTLKVQPAELEDSGVYFCASSPYRGRPYNEQFFGPGTRLTVL.

This clonotype turned up a few times. It is likely a read error, because the conserved phenylalanine at the end of the CDR3 is missing. The limits of the CDR3 on the DNA are not certain, so only TCRdb's listed CDR3 is given. This chain uses TRBV12-5 with TRBJ1-4; the D call of TRBD1 is as the table states it, not checked on the DNA. The CDR3 sequence runs 13 residues, both termini included. The germline gives CDR1 LGHNT, CDR2 FRNRAP. The CDR3: CASGLGRGSRGNA.

This clonotype was observed a handful of times. V usage is TRBV7-3 and J usage is TRBJ2-5; TRBD1 is a possible D gene (6 bases). The CDR3 runs 14 residues. Trimming cost V 5 bases and J 5 bases, with 15 bases left between them. CDR1 is SGHTA and CDR2 is FQGTGA in the germline V gene. CDR3 sequence (DNA): TGTGCCAGCAGCGAATCAGGGGCAATGGAGACCCAGTACTTC. It is translated as CASSESGAMETQYF.

This clonotype was seen ten or more times. The chain recombines TRBV15 with TRBJ2-3, with 10 bases matching TRBD1. Germline V gene data show CDR1 as LNHNV and CDR2 as YYDKDF (reference sequence). J gave up 2 bases and V 2 bases, and 10 bases lay outside the gene matches. The CDR3 is 18 residues long. The CDR3 reads CATSRTGTGDGYTDTQYF. The CDR3 DNA is TGTGCCACCAGCAGAACCGGGACAGGGGACGGGTACACAGATACGCAGTATTTT.

The chain has TRBV25-1 and TRBJ1-1; D perhaps matches TRBD1 (6 bases). This CDR3 has 13 residues. V was shortened by 1 base and J by 10 bases, with 13 bases between the two germline ends. CDR1 is MGHDK, CDR2 SYGVNS, per germline. This CDR3 is CASSEFGGRGAFF. CDR3 DNA: TGTGCCAGCAGTGAATTCGGCGGCAGGGGAGCTTTCTTT. The full variable domain, completed using reference TRBV25-1 and TRBJ1-1, is EADIYQTPRYLVIGTGKKITLECSQTMGHDKMYWYQQDPGMELHLIHYSYGVNSTEKGDLSSESTVSRIRTEHFPLTLESARPSHTSQYLCASSEFGGRGAFFGQGTRLTVV.